This section outlines one T cell receptor (beta chain) sequence together with its context. Its antigen is unknown. The data derive from a study of cytomegalovirus exposure and HLA in healthy donors. Trimming stripped 3 bases from V and 7 bases from J, with 19 bases between. The CDR3 contains 16 residues. CDR1 MNHNS and CDR2 SASEGT come from the germline V gene. Findings and limits, study-wide: TRBV6-2, TRBV6-3 and other indistinguishable V segments were excluded.

The PCR had 60 Vbeta and 13 Jbeta primers. TCRdb's copy holds only in-frame clones and misses some; the assay was immunoSEQ multiplex PCR. The data hold more than 90,000 clones, with around four fifths observed a single time. This chain uses TRBV6-1 with TRBJ1-5; D is perhaps TRBD1 (6 bases). The TCR originated in a man aged 35-49 years in good health and CMV-seronegative. Sequencing input: PBMCs. The CDR3, as DNA: TGTGCCAGCAGTGAGCAGGGGCCCATCCAGGGGCAGCCCCAGCATTTT. This gives the protein CASSEQGPIQGQPQHF.